The 27 T cell receptor beta chains in this list originate from one sample, sequenced in a study of cytomegalovirus exposure and HLA in healthy donors. Primers included in the PCR were 60 Vbeta and 13 Jbeta primers. The method was immunoSEQ multiplex PCR; TCRdb's version includes in-frame clones alone and lacks a portion of them. The sample lists about 250,000 clones, about 77% occurring once. Sequenced: PBMCs. The receptors stem from a boy aged 5-17 years in good health and CMV-seronegative.

The V and J genes are TRBV11-3 and TRBJ1-1; 7 positions match TRBD1. The CDR3 is made up of 17 amino acids. After removal of 0 bases from V and 1 base from J, the junction contained 8 bases not matched to a gene. Germline values: CDR1 SGHNT, CDR2 YENEEA. The CDR3 DNA sequence: TGTGCCAGCAGCTTAGAAGACAGGGTTGAGGGGAACACTGAAGCTTTCTTT. Residues: CASSLEDRVEGNTEAFF. The variable domain in full, completed from reference TRBV11-3 and TRBJ1-1, reads EAGVVQSPRYKIIEKKQPVAFWCNPISGHNTLYWYLQNLGQGPELLIRYENEEAVDDSQLPKDRFSAERLKGVDSTLKIQPAELGDSAVYLCASSLEDRVEGNTEAFFGQGTRLTVV.

This clone came up once. This chain links TRBV19 with TRBJ1-2; weak D call: TRBD1 (6 bases). Germline-derived CDR1 and CDR2 are LNHDA and SQIVND (reference sequence). V was shortened by 3 bases and J by 10 bases, with 15 bases between the two germline ends. This CDR3 spans 13 amino acids. CDR3 sequence reads: CASSISQGPFYTF. In DNA, the CDR3 is TGTGCCAGTAGTATCTCTCAGGGGCCCTTCTACACCTTC. The entire variable domain, with the rest obtained from reference TRBV19 and TRBJ1-2, is as follows: DGGITQSPKYLFRKEGQNVTLSCEQNLNHDAMYWYRQDPGQGLRLIYYSQIVNDFQKGDIAEGYSVSREKKESFPLTVTSAQKNPTAFYLCASSISQGPFYTFGSGTRLTVV.

This clone was counted once. The V call is TRBV5-8, the J call TRBJ2-1; TRBD1 is a possible D gene (5 bases). Trimming pared 3 bases from V and 4 bases from J, leaving 14 bases between. Germline CDR1 SGHTS, CDR2 YDEGEE. The CDR3 contains 15 residues. CDR3 region: CASSSLGAPYNEQFF. For the CDR3, the DNA is TGTGCCAGCAGCTCCCTAGGGGCCCCTTACAATGAGCAGTTCTTC.

The DNA of the CDR3 is TGTGCCAGCACAATAAGACAGGGGAACACTGAAGCTTTCTTT. Translating gives CASTIRQGNTEAFF. This chain joins TRBV11-3 and TRBJ1-1, with 7 positions matching TRBD1. With V trimmed by 7 bases and J by 1 base, 6 bases remained unmatched. The CDR3 covers 14 residues. Germline loops: CDR1 SGHNT, CDR2 YENEEA.

This sequence joins TRBV7-9 and TRBJ1-1; D uncertain. CDR3 length: 15 residues. Between the trimmed V and J ends, which lost 5 bases and 5 bases, there was a span of 18 bases. CDR1 SEHNR and CDR2 FQNEAQ come from the germline V gene (reference sequence). Written as DNA, the CDR3 is TGTGCCAGCAGCCACCCATCCGCGGGTTGGACTGAAGCTTTCTTT. Its translation is CASSHPSAGWTEAFF.

This sequence joins TRBV25-1 and TRBJ1-2; no reliable D call. Germline assignment: CDR1 MGHDK and CDR2 SYGVNS. The length of the CDR3 is 12 residues. Trimming left V 6 bases short and J 3 bases short, with 8 bases between. The CDR3 reads CASSPSDYGYTF. The CDR3 region has the DNA TGTGCCAGCAGCCCCTCTGACTATGGCTACACCTTC.

This clone was picked up a small number of times. The chain is built from TRBV5-1 and TRBJ2-5, with 9 positions matching TRBD1. This CDR3 is 15 amino acids long. V gave up 3 bases and J gave up 4 bases; unmatched junction bases: 7. Germline CDR1 SGHRS, CDR2 YFSETQ. CDR3 amino acids: CASSSGTGMGETQYF. The CDR3 nucleotides read TGCGCCAGCAGCTCCGGGACAGGGATGGGAGAGACCCAGTACTTC.

The rearrangement links TRBV10-1 to TRBJ2-1, with 9 positions matching TRBD2. The V gene's germline CDR1 is WNHNN and CDR2 SYGVQD (reference sequence). Losses at the gene ends were 5 bases for V and 8 bases for J; bases not matched to a gene: 4. This CDR3 spans 13 amino acids. CDR3 amino acids: CASSSSGVYEQFF. The CDR3, as DNA: TGCGCCAGCAGTTCTAGCGGGGTTTATGAGCAGTTCTTC.

This chain connects TRBV30 to TRBJ1-2; D is undetermined. The CDR3 has 16 amino acids. Looked up from germline, CDR1 is GTSNPN and CDR2 is SVGIG (reference sequence). V was clipped by 2 bases and J by 4 bases, with 20 bases between them. CDR3 sequence: CAWSLQTPTEGYGYTF. CDR3 coding DNA: TGTGCCTGGAGTCTGCAGACTCCAACAGAGGGCTATGGCTACACCTTC.

This clone was found once. The chain couples TRBV7-2 to TRBJ1-2; a possible D gene is TRBD1 (5 bases). The V end lost 6 bases, the J end lost 6 bases, and 20 bases lay between the germline ends. CDR1 and CDR2 from the germline V gene are SGHTA and FQGNSA. The CDR3 is 15 amino acids. CDR3 residues: CASRYSRQSMDGYTF. The CDR3 region has the DNA TGTGCCAGCAGGTATAGCCGACAGTCAATGGATGGCTACACCTTC.

V is TRBV2 and J is TRBJ2-2; TRBD1 matches at 7 bases. Trimming at V came to 3 bases and at J to 8 bases, leaving 9 bases not matched to a gene. Germline V gives CDR1 SNHLY, CDR2 FYNNEI. The CDR3 spans 15 residues. The CDR3 reads CASSERTGASGELFF. CDR3 DNA sequence: TGTGCCAGCAGTGAGAGGACAGGCGCATCGGGGGAGCTGTTTTTT.

The V call is TRBV29-1, the J call TRBJ2-1, with a weak D call TRBD1 (6 bases). The CDR3 runs to 13 residues. Trimming removed 6 bases at V and 4 bases at J, with 13 bases between. From germline, CDR1 is SQVTM and CDR2 ANQGSEA. The CDR3: CSVDRDTYNEQFF. The CDR3 DNA sequence: TGCAGCGTCGATCGGGACACATACAATGAGCAGTTCTTC.

CDR3 loop: CASRLQDSGNTIYF. Written as DNA, the CDR3 is TGTGCCAGCAGGTTACAGGACTCTGGAAACACCATATATTTT. V and J are TRBV7-8 and TRBJ1-3; D may be TRBD1 (5 bases). The CDR3 is 14 amino acids. Germline lookup yields CDR1 SGHVS and CDR2 FQNEAQ. The ends were cut back, 6 bases at V and 0 bases at J, with 9 bases in the middle. The variable domain in full, with the rest retrieved from reference TRBV7-8 and TRBJ1-3, is GAGVSQSPRYKVAKRGQDVALRCDPISGHVSLFWYQQALGQGPEFLTYFQNEAQLDKSGLPSDRFFAERPEGSVSTLKIQRTQQEDSAVYLCASRLQDSGNTIYFGEGSWLTVV.

This clone turned up a few times. V is TRBV5-4 and J is TRBJ1-4; 12 bases map to TRBD1. Unmatched junction bases numbered 6, after V lost 1 base and J lost 11 bases. This CDR3 comprises 15 residues. CDR1 SGHNT and CDR2 YYREEE come from the germline V gene (reference sequence). In nucleotides, the CDR3 is TGTGCCAGCAGCTTGTCCGGGACAGGGGGCAGGAAACTGTTTTTT. It specifies CASSLSGTGGRKLFF.

CDR3 loop: CASSLADVLDEKLFF. CDR3 nucleotide sequence: TGTGCCAGCAGCTTAGCCGATGTACTTGATGAAAAACTGTTTTTT. The chain joins TRBV7-9 to TRBJ1-4, with unresolved D. The V end lost 0 bases, the J end lost 6 bases, and 11 bases lay between the germline ends. This CDR3 has 15 amino acids. Germline CDR1 SEHNR, CDR2 FQNEAQ (reference sequence).

The chain has TRBV5-4 and TRBJ2-2; 7 nucleotides align to TRBD2. The CDR3 is made up of 16 amino acids. Per the germline V gene, CDR1 is SGHNT and CDR2 is YYREEE (reference sequence). V was pared by 5 bases and J by 4 bases, with 11 bases of the junction left unmatched. CDR3 DNA sequence: TGTGCCAGCAGTTTCCGACTAGCCGAACTCACCGGGGAGCTGTTTTTT. Residues: CASSFRLAELTGELFF.

About this clone itself: One end of the junction fails to match germline, which may point to a read error. CDR3: CASRYSTGVYEQYF. The CDR3 nucleotides are TGTGCCAGCAGGTACTCCACAGGGGTCTACGAGCAGTACTTC. V and J are TRBV6-5 and TRBJ2-7; TRBD1 matches at 7 bases. The CDR3 spans 14 residues. CDR1 and CDR2 from the germline V gene are MNHEY and SVGAGI.

V usage is TRBV6-6 and J usage is TRBJ2-3; 11 bases match TRBD2. Losses at the gene ends were 9 bases for V and 2 bases for J; bases not matched to a gene: 4. The CDR3 is made up of 14 amino acids. Germline V gene sequence: CDR1 MNHNY, CDR2 SVGAGI (reference sequence). In DNA form, the CDR3 reads TGTGCCAGTATACTAGCGGGAGACACAGATACGCAGTATTTT. Its protein is CASILAGDTDTQYF.

The chain joins TRBV5-4 to TRBJ1-2, with TRBD1 as a possible D gene (6 bases). V was shortened by 0 bases and J by 0 bases, with 6 bases between the two germline ends. This CDR3 has 14 residues. The germline V gene encodes CDR1 SGHNT and CDR2 YYREEE (reference sequence). CDR3 loop: CASSLAGANYGYTF. CDR3 nucleotide sequence: TGTGCCAGCAGCTTGGCAGGGGCTAACTATGGCTACACCTTC.

The J gene is TRBJ2-3, the V gene TRBV27; 9 bases map to TRBD2. V lost 5 bases to trimming and J lost 3 bases; unmatched junction nucleotides: 12. The CDR3 runs 17 residues. Germline values: CDR1 MNHEY, CDR2 SMNVEV (reference sequence). The CDR3 DNA follows: TGTGCCAGCAGTCACCAGCGAGCGGGAGGTTGGACAGATACGCAGTATTTT. Protein sequence: CASSHQRAGGWTDTQYF.

The sample holds one count of this clone. V is TRBV27 and J is TRBJ1-2; 11 nucleotides line up with TRBD1. V trimming: 6 bases; J trimming: 2 bases; junction bases outside the gene matches: 2. The CDR3 runs 14 residues. Germline V gene lookup returns CDR1 MNHEY and CDR2 SMNVEV (reference sequence). Written as DNA, the CDR3 is TGTGCCAGCAGCTGGGACAGGGGGAACTATGGCTACACCTTC. This translates into CASSWDRGNYGYTF.

This sequence joins TRBV28 and TRBJ2-5, with unresolved D. Germline CDR1 reads MDHEN; CDR2 reads SYDVKM. V was pared by 3 bases and J by 4 bases, with 3 bases between. This CDR3 contains 11 residues. This chain's CDR3 is CASSFRETQYF. CDR3 DNA sequence: TGTGCCAGCAGTTTCAGAGAGACCCAGTACTTC.

This clone was seen a few times. The chain has TRBV4-1 and TRBJ1-2; D is undetermined. Germline V gene sequence: CDR1 MGHRA, CDR2 YSYEKL. CDR3 size: 15 residues. V shed 3 bases and J shed 1 base, with 12 bases lying between them. The CDR3 region has the DNA TGCGCCAGCAGCCAGGGCAGAGCCGTTAACTATGGCTACACCTTC. This encodes CASSQGRAVNYGYTF.

This sequence joins TRBV5-1 and TRBJ2-7; 11 bases match TRBD2. There are 17 residues in the CDR3. V lost 0 bases and J lost 3; bases outside the gene matches: 8. Germline CDR1 SGHRS, CDR2 YFSETQ. CDR3 nucleotide sequence: TGCGCCAGCAGCTTGGGGCTAGCGGGGGGCCTACTCTACGAGCAGTACTTC. As protein: CASSLGLAGGLLYEQYF.

This clone appeared a few times. The chain has TRBV10-1 and TRBJ1-2, with 7 bases lining up with TRBD1. From germline, CDR1 is WNHNN and CDR2 SYGVQD (reference sequence). The CDR3 loop spans 11 amino acids. Trimming took 8 bases from V and 7 from J; bases not matched to a gene: 4. CDR3 sequence: CASSGDSGYTF. CDR3 coding DNA: TGCGCCAGCTCCGGGGACAGTGGCTACACCTTC.

The sample holds a few counts of this clone. This rearrangement joins TRBV7-8 to TRBJ2-2; D gene ambiguous. The CDR3 loop spans 16 amino acids. Germline values: CDR1 SGHVS, CDR2 FQNEAQ. Deletions cut 4 bases from V and 0 bases from J, with 12 bases between. As DNA, the CDR3 is TGTGCCAGCAGCTCTACCCGGTTGGCGAACACCGGGGAGCTGTTTTTT. The encoded protein is CASSSTRLANTGELFF. Together with reference TRBV7-8 and TRBJ2-2, the CDR3 gives the full variable domain: GAGVSQSPRYKVAKRGQDVALRCDPISGHVSLFWYQQALGQGPEFLTYFQNEAQLDKSGLPSDRFFAERPEGSVSTLKIQRTQQEDSAVYLCASSSTRLANTGELFFGEGSRLTVL.

The chain has TRBV2 and TRBJ2-5; 9 nucleotides agree with TRBD1. The junction had 16 bases not matched to a gene; V was cut back by 6 bases and J by 2 bases. The CDR3 totals 18 residues. Germline V gives CDR1 SNHLY, CDR2 FYNNEI. The CDR3 coding sequence is TGTGCCAGCAGGTGGGACAGGGTAGGGTTGTGGTCGCAAGAGACCCAGTACTTC. Translated, it gives CASRWDRVGLWSQETQYF.